This is a list of T cell receptor beta chains from one sample in a study of vaccination effects on CD4 cells after COVID-19. Clones were sequenced by immunoSEQ multiplex PCR, and TCRdb holds only the in-frame ones, with some missing. The data hold around 81,000 clones, with under 80% observed a single time. What these receptors recognize is not known. This sample comprised CD4+ T cells from PBMCs cultured with HCoV-OC43 spike peptides, obtained after COVID-19 vaccination. These receptors originate from a human donor who received a COVID-19 vaccine. CDR3s include the opening cysteine and the closing phenylalanine or tryptophan. Some rows mark clone size as missing; the rest say once, few, many or name a class of expanded clone.

clone_size v_call cdr3_length cdr3_aa
NA TRBV11-3 15 CASSFGTGSTDTQYF
NA TRBV12-3/TRBV12-4 13 CASSHDSHYGYTF
NA TRBV5-6 15 CASSSQNRANQPQHF
NA TRBV15 17 CATSRGLQGESKETQYF
NA TRBV6-7 15 CASSYPGESGNTIYF
once TRBV6-5 14 CASSPSGLQETQYF
NA TRBV6-5 14 CASSFPDYNSPLHF
few TRBV19 13 CASSIQGDTEAFF
once TRBV30 20 CAWRGGLAIVPDLGTDTQYF
few TRBV6-5 13 CASSSTGNQPQHF
NA TRBV5-1 13 CATRLSSYNEQFF
NA TRBV10-1 13 CASSSDRAYGYTF
NA TRBV18 16 CASSLYSGGPSGELFF
NA TRBV28 13 CASSLAQGARAFF
NA TRBV2 13 CASSPGLFYGYTF
NA TRBV5-5 17 CASSYSGLAGGGETQYF
NA TRBV18 15 CASSPAQGYYNEQFF
NA TRBV2 13 CASRAESTSEAFF
NA TRBV13 12 CASSVDRGKAFF
NA TRBV18 14 CASSPNTGNTEAFF
NA TRBV7-9 13 CASSLQGEAEAFF
NA TRBV18 15 CASSPQGSGANVLTF
NA TRBV7-3 15 CASSPQGGGHNEQFF
NA TRBV5-1 14 CASSFPGGNSPLHF
NA TRBV2 13 CASKGTTNYGYTF
NA TRBV6-2/TRBV6-3 14 CASSYGGRNYGYTF
NA TRBV4-1 16 CASSQAGHQGYETQYF
NA TRBV3-1/TRBV3-2 15 CASSQTTTLNTEAFF
NA TRBV29-1 15 CSVDRGGGSTDTQYF
few TRBV9 13 CASSSDSNYGYTF